This TCR beta chain appears in the sequencing data of a study of cytomegalovirus exposure and HLA in healthy donors (dated by TCRdb to 2017 to 2019). In terms of the full investigation: An earlier analysis of approximately 640 of the donors reported about 290 Gb of sequence data and roughly 100 million unique TCR beta sequences from some 180 million T cells. Around 300 gigabases of sequencing data and approximately 85 million unique TCR sequences were included in an early release covering roughly 600 HLA-typed donors. Of the roughly 420 genotyped donors, roughly 80% were placed in the genetic ancestry cluster associated with self-reported Caucasian donors. The study aimed to test whether cataloging public T cell receptors could reveal signatures of past pathogen exposure. The study profiled the T cell repertoires of some 610 subjects by immunosequencing and related them to cytomegalovirus serostatus. In addition to the first cohort of approximately 650 subjects, a separate validation cohort of 120 different subjects was used. To predict cytomegalovirus infection status, the study combined high-throughput TCR immunosequencing, statistical association of individual TCRs with disease status, and machine learning. A later analysis re-examined previously published TCR beta repertoires from roughly 720 donors and added high-resolution HLA genotyping to investigate patterns of TCR occurrence. Rather than drawing on any new phenotypic data, the later analysis identified candidate immune exposures from TCR beta sequences and the way those sequences occurred across donors. An earlier analysis of roughly 600 of the donors used high-throughput TCR beta sequencing to judge whether each TCR beta V gene segment behaved as functional or pseudogenic. Donor age, sex, ethnicity and CMV serostatus were collected together with the repertoire data. In a later genetic analysis, genome-wide SNP genotypes for about three fifths of the roughly 670 donors were used, and that subset was treated as a discovery cohort. Every discovery cohort repertoire had been produced on one sequencing platform. HLA typing included class I and class II loci at four-digit resolution. The number of donors typed differed by locus, with 629-630 for A, B, C, DRB1 and DQB1, roughly 520 for DQA1, 606 for DPA1, and 400 to 490 for DPB1. Several DR-DQ haplotypes were handled as single units for association and clustering because linkage in the cohort was strong. Among about 410 genotyped donors of the cohort, an average of about 240,000 unique TCR beta nucleotide sequences was sequenced per donor, of which about 19% were non-productive.

Receptors were amplified or captured by the immunoSEQ multiplex PCR assay. For the multiplex PCR, a mixture combining 60 forward primers for TCR Vbeta segments and 13 reverse primers for TCR Jbeta segments was used. A multiplex PCR assay on genomic DNA amplified the CDR3 region of rearranged TCR beta genes. The Illumina HiSeq System was used to sequence the amplified TCR beta libraries as 87-base-pair reads. Regarding the original processing steps: Across the roughly 670 repertoires, a later analysis counted approximately 75 million unique TCR beta chains, approximately 12 million of which were shared by at least two donors. A nearest-neighbor algorithm error-corrected the raw reads and collapsed the reads into unique sequences, merging closely related sequences to remove PCR and sequencing errors. To assign V, D and J gene segments, CDR3 sequences were aligned to IMGT reference sequences. For a sequence to be retained, at least a six-nucleotide match to both a V gene segment and a J gene segment was required. Rearrangements were classified as productive when the CDR3 lacked stop codons and remained in frame with V and J, and all other rearrangements were classified as non-productive. CDR3 was defined by IMGT convention, running from the second conserved V-encoded cysteine to the conserved J-encoded phenylalanine. In an earlier analysis of around 640 of the donors, sequences lacking an unambiguous match to a single V gene segment were excluded. In an earlier analysis of approximately 590 of the donors, V segments were called functional above 56.7% productive rearrangements and were called segregating when the between-donor standard deviation exceeded 5%. A statistical classification framework was built to diagnose cytomegalovirus status from the catalog of TCR beta chain sequences. A later analysis assigned V and J genes by comparing TCR nucleotide sequences with IMGT/GENE-DB human TR gene sequences. In a later analysis, CDR3 sequences and most-parsimonious VDJ recombination scenarios were assigned using the TCRdist pipeline. In a later analysis, each TCR beta chain was defined by its CDR3 amino acid sequence together with its V-gene family, and reads without a unique V-gene family were excluded. To address suspected cross-contamination and a sequencing artifact, a later analysis removed 592 highly shared, low-generation-probability nucleotide sequences. A later analysis calculated a clonal expansion index for each public chain from normalized within-repertoire ranks of inferred template counts. A later analysis computed generation probabilities with a VDJ recombination model fitted to out-of-frame rearrangements, and checked the results against IGoR. In a later analysis, TCR-TCR, TCR-HLA and TCR-CMV co-occurrence was scored with hypergeometric tests, and a repertoire-size bias correction was applied to TCR pairs. False discovery rates were estimated in a later analysis by permuting HLA or CMV assignments 20 times. In a later analysis, co-occurring TCRs were grouped using DBSCAN, with TCRdist sequence similarity added in when clustering inside HLA-allele-positive subsets. Co-occurrence clustering excluded repertoires with fewer than 30,000 or more than 120,000 public chains, plus five with anomalous nucleotide sharing. TCRdb re-hosts the immuneACCESS table, in-frame sequences only. Its copies lack some clones; in the studies checked, an unresolved V gene accounts for under half of them, and the cause for the rest is not known. D and trimming come from the DNA, and the V and J calls and clone size come from that table. The sample contains roughly 180,000 clones, under 80% of them found a single time. The leading ten clones occupy about 2.5% of the sample.

Worth noting for this clone: This clone's antigen is unknown. Base qualities are not recorded, but no much larger clone differs from it by a single base. Other DNA sequences in this sample translate to the same CDR3.

The CDR3 runs 15 residues from the cysteine to the phenylalanine. Just the 45-base CDR3 DNA is kept, in frame starting at base 1. CDR1 and CDR2 were assigned from the germline V gene as SGDLS and YYNGEE. The germline V end is reduced by 3 bases and the J end by 3 bases; junction bases left unmatched: 6. Beyond this particular receptor, the publication reports: HLA typing was unavailable for some donors at each locus, so association tests used only the typed subset. Assigning TCR associations to individual alleles was difficult when HLA alleles, especially DR and DQ, strongly co-occurred. In a later analysis, HLA-associated TCR beta chains showed more clonal expansion and lower generation probabilities than non-associated chains that were equally common. Because the 87-base-pair reads could not distinguish some IMGT-functional V segments, including TRBV6-2 and TRBV6-3, those segments were excluded. According to a later analysis, most CMV-associated TCR beta chains appeared to be HLA-restricted, and the HLA associations seemed to be driven largely by CMV exposure. At a false discovery rate of 0.05, a later analysis linked 16,000 or so TCR beta sequences to specific HLA alleles. A few of the identified cytomegalovirus-associated TCR beta chains were confirmed in vitro to be specific for cytomegalovirus antigens. The sequencing pipeline was judged likely to have produced a cluster of highly shared sequence variants as a technical artifact. In a later genetic analysis, fewer N-insertions in productive TCRs were reported among donors in an Asian-associated ancestry cluster than the roughly 640-donor mean. Correlated functional status among segregating V segments might reflect linkage disequilibrium, but an unknown experimental factor could not be ruled out. According to a later analysis, parvovirus B19, influenza, CMV and Epstein-Barr virus appeared linked to several top co-occurrence clusters. The presence/absence analyses assumed that sequencing depth was roughly uniform across donors, and that assumption may not be true. Broadly in line with IMGT annotations, most TCR beta V segments showed up in productive rearrangements about 87% or about 30% of the time in an earlier analysis of 450 to 600 of the donors. A further reported finding was that TCR beta sequences accurately predicted the HLA-A and HLA-B alleles for most subjects in the first cohort. The classifier was reported to diagnose cytomegalovirus status with high specificity and sensitivity in both the original cohort and the validation cohort. The cohort was sequenced for TCR beta chains only, and without alpha or paired-chain data the features that could be detected were limited. Seventeen rarely observed V segments, including chromosome 9 orphons, were excluded from the earlier analysis of a few hundred of the donors because counts were too low. A later analysis found that TCR association rates varied across HLA loci, with DRB1 alleles showing the most associated TCRs and HLA-C alleles the fewest. According to the authors, the approach could potentially be generalized to other disease states and immunological phenotypes. Immune exposure information for the cohort was limited to CMV serostatus. While some public TCRs were present in many individuals, most TCR sequences turned up only very rarely across donors. The study gave a list of about 160 TCR beta chains associated with cytomegalovirus. A later genetic analysis associated a missense DCLRE1C variant with V-gene and J-gene trimming of TCR beta chains, and an independent cohort replicated the association.

The cohort was made up of 650 to 700 healthy bone marrow donors. At the time of sampling, all cohort members were nominally healthy, though unrecorded immune exposures were likely present. The donor was CMV seropositive and was included in the group of some 290 seropositive cohort members. A peripheral blood sample was provided by each donor, and peripheral blood mononuclear cells were used for TCR beta sequencing. Genomic DNA extraction from the blood cell samples was performed with the Qiagen DNeasy Blood Extraction Kit. The specimen was PBMCs. The V gene is TRBV9 and the J gene is TRBJ2-7, and 10 junctional nucleotides match TRBD1. The TCR sequence derives from a woman in her twenties or thirties in good health and CMV-seropositive. The nucleotide sequence reads TGTGCCAGCAGCGCCTCGACAGGGGGCCTCTACGAGCAGTACTTC. The encoded protein is CASSASTGGLYEQYF.